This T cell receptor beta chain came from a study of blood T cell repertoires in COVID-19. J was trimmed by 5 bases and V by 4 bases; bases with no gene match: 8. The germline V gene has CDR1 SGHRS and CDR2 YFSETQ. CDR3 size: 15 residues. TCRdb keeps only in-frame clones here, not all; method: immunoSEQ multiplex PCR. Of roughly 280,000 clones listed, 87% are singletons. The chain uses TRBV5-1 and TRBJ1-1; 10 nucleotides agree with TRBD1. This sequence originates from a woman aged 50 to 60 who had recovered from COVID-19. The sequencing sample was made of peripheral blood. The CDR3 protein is CASSTGTGVRTEAFF. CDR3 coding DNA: TGCGCCAGCAGCACCGGGACAGGGGTAAGAACTGAAGCTTTCTTT.